What follows is one TCR beta chain and its context. The data are from a study of monozygotic twins with inflammatory bowel disease. Every TCR library consumed around 4,000 ng of total RNA. Across eight separate reactions for each sample, cDNA was made. Following a re-call of the 5' RACE reads, TCRdb has one entry per CDR3 protein and lacks DNA. The sample's table shows 110,000 to 150,000 distinct CDR3 sequences. The CDR3 length is 16 residues. Germline V gives CDR1 DFQATT, CDR2 SNEGSKA (reference sequence). This clonotype was sampled from a human donor with ulcerative colitis or Crohn's disease, or a healthy co-twin of an affected twin (not recorded which). The chain links TRBV20-1 to TRBJ1-5; TCRdb designates TRBD1, a call that cannot be tested without DNA. What was sequenced was blood. The CDR3 spells CSARKNPDSGNQPQHF.